The 26 T cell receptor beta chains below come from one sample, sequenced in a study of CD4 and CD8 cells across lung adenocarcinoma regions. TCRdb ran MiXCR on the PCR reads and lists one entry per CDR3 protein. The sample yields about 19,000 distinct CDR3 sequences, 50% seen once. The specimen was CD8+ T cells from the margin of a lung tumor. These receptors were collected from a male donor with lung adenocarcinoma. The CD4 and CD8 labels of this study may be unreliable.

V usage is TRBV27 and J usage is TRBJ2-3; D is undetermined. The V gene's germline CDR1 is MNHEY and CDR2 SMNVEV (reference sequence). V gave up 2 bases and J gave up 3 bases, with 6 bases separating them. This CDR3 has 13 amino acids. CDR3 amino acids: CASSLNPTDTQYF. In DNA form, the CDR3 reads TGTGCCAGCAGTTTAAACCCTACAGATACGCAGTATTTT.

The chain recombines TRBV6-5 with TRBJ1-1, with D uncertain. The CDR3 contains 13 residues. The germline V gene encodes CDR1 MNHEY and CDR2 SVGAGI. The ends were cut back, 2 bases at V and 5 bases at J, with 9 bases in the middle. For the CDR3, the DNA is TGTGCCAGCAGTTACACAACAGTTACTGAAGCTTTCTTT. Protein product: CASSYTTVTEAFF.

There are a few counts of this clonotype. The genes are TRBV7-7 and TRBJ2-1, with 7 bases identical to TRBD2. CDR3 length equals 16 residues. Trimming took 5 bases from V and 9 from J; bases not matched to a gene: 16. The V gene's germline CDR1 is SSHAT and CDR2 FNYEAQ (reference sequence). This CDR3 reads CASSVDIGLGLGEQFF. CDR3 DNA: TGTGCCAGCAGCGTTGACATAGGACTAGGCCTCGGTGAGCAGTTCTTC.

V and J are TRBV6-1 and TRBJ2-5; D perhaps matches TRBD1 (6 bases). Trimming took 6 bases from V and 2 from J, leaving 10 bases between them. The germline gives CDR1 MNHNS, CDR2 SASEGT. This CDR3 is 13 amino acids long. The CDR3 DNA reads as TGTGCCAGCAGATCAGGGGCGCAAGAGACCCAGTACTTC. It translates to CASRSGAQETQYF.

This clonotype appeared many times. This chain links TRBV7-2 with TRBJ2-1; D may be TRBD1 (6 bases). Germline loops: CDR1 SGHTA, CDR2 FQGNSA. This CDR3 has 13 residues. Trimming took 4 bases from V and 8 from J, leaving 12 bases between them. This CDR3 reads CASSYGPGDEQFF. CDR3 DNA sequence: TGTGCCAGCAGCTATGGGCCAGGGGATGAGCAGTTCTTC. Looking up the rest from reference TRBV7-2 and TRBJ2-1 gives the full variable domain: GAGVSQSPSNKVTEKGKDVELRCDPISGHTALYWYRQSLGQGLEFLIYFQGNSAPDKSGLPSDRFSAERTGGSVSTLTIQRTQQEDSAVYLCASSYGPGDEQFFGPGTRLTVL.

This clonotype is classed as medium-sized. The chain carries TRBV6-1 and TRBJ2-3; 8 positions agree with TRBD1. This CDR3 spans 11 amino acids. The V and J ends lost 8 bases and 7 bases, in that order; junction bases with no gene match: 2. From germline, CDR1 is MNHNS and CDR2 SASEGT. CDR3 residues: CASRDRYTQYF. Written as DNA, the CDR3 is TGTGCCAGCCGGGACAGGTATACGCAGTATTTT.

With respect to this clonotype: The DNA is omitted, as the CDR3 cannot be located on it reliably, and the CDR3 follows TCRdb's listing. The gene calls are TRBV6-1 and TRBJ2-3; the table's D call, TRBD1, has no DNA check behind it. The germline CDR1 and CDR2 sequences are MNHNS and SASEGT. The CDR3 comprises 15 residues, both ends counted. The CDR3 loop is CASDWGVGSTDTQYF.

This clonotype was recorded many times. The chain recombines TRBV12-3 or TRBV12-4 with TRBJ2-3; D not resolved. Trimming took off 3 bases at V and 0 bases at J, with 7 bases between the two ends. This CDR3 has 14 residues. The chain's CDR3 is CASSFDGSTDTQYF. The CDR3, as DNA: TGTGCCAGCAGTTTCGACGGAAGCACAGATACGCAGTATTTT.

This clonotype ranks as medium-sized. This rearrangement joins TRBV6-1 to TRBJ2-1; a weak D match, TRBD2 (5 bases). In germline, CDR1 is MNHNS, CDR2 SASEGT. Deletions cut 6 bases from V and 6 bases from J, with 18 bases between. This CDR3 is 15 amino acids long. CDR3 nucleotides: TGTGCCAGCAGCTCGGTAGCGACCTTCCCCAATGAGCAGTTCTTC. Residues: CASSSVATFPNEQFF.

A few counts support this clonotype. J is TRBJ2-5 and V is TRBV27; D possibly corresponds to TRBD2 (6 bases). The closer fit of TRBJ2-7 to the DNA end suggests the J call may be wrong. The length of the CDR3 is 15 residues. Per the germline V gene, CDR1 is MNHEY and CDR2 is SMNVEV (reference sequence). CDR3 sequence (DNA): TGTGCCAGCAGCTATGTACTAGCCGGAACCTACGAGCAGTACTTC. It yields the protein CASSYVLAGTYEQYF.

The chain combines TRBV9 with TRBJ2-1; weak D call: TRBD1 (6 bases). V shed 3 bases and J shed 8 bases, with 9 bases lying between them. Germline V gene lookup returns CDR1 SGDLS and CDR2 YYNGEE. CDR3 size: 12 residues. CDR3 sequence (DNA): TGTGCCAGCAGCGGAGGGGGAGATGAGCAGTTCTTC. Translated: CASSGGGDEQFF.

Comment on this clonotype: The junction departs from germline at one end; a sequencing error may be responsible. The DNA for the CDR3 is TGTGCCAGCAGTTTGGGGCGGGGGGCCAAAGACATTCAGTACTTT. The encoded protein is CASSLGRGAKDIQYF. The chain links TRBV27 to TRBJ2-4; TRBD2 matches at 8 bases. The length of the CDR3 is 15 residues. Germline V lookup: CDR1 MNHEY, CDR2 SMNVEV (reference sequence).

The J gene is TRBJ2-1, the V gene TRBV6-1; the D is unclear. The DNA matches TRBJ2-7 better at its end, which makes the J call doubtful. The CDR3 covers 12 residues. Germline assignment: CDR1 MNHNS and CDR2 SASEGT. CDR3 sequence reads: CASSDMDPEQYF. CDR3 bases: TGTGCCAGCAGTGACATGGATCCCGAGCAGTACTTC.

This clonotype was counted many times. This chain connects TRBV11-2 to TRBJ2-3; 8 bases agree with TRBD2. The V gene's germline CDR1 is SGHAT and CDR2 FQNNGV. This CDR3 is built from 16 residues. The junction had 6 bases not matched to a gene; V was cut back by 0 bases and J by 4 bases. The CDR3 here is CASSLEGGRTPDTQYF. CDR3 in DNA: TGTGCCAGCAGCTTAGAAGGCGGGAGGACCCCAGATACGCAGTATTTT.

This clonotype showed up many times. The CDR3 here is CASSLDLGQGDQETQYF. CDR3 DNA: TGTGCCAGCAGCTTAGACCTTGGACAGGGTGACCAAGAGACCCAGTACTTC. This chain uses TRBV7-2 with TRBJ2-5; 8 nucleotides agree with TRBD1. Losses at the gene ends were 1 base for V and 0 bases for J; bases not matched to a gene: 7. CDR1 is SGHTA and CDR2 is FQGNSA in the germline V gene. CDR3 length equals 17 residues.

The CDR3 protein is CASSYSLTSGDHNEQFF. CDR3 nucleotide sequence: TGTGCCAGCAGTTACTCCTTGACTAGCGGGGATCACAATGAGCAGTTCTTC. V is TRBV6-5 and J is TRBJ2-1; the match to TRBD2 covers 11 bases. Germline V lookup: CDR1 MNHEY, CDR2 SVGAGI. After removal of 0 bases from V and 5 bases from J, the junction contained 6 bases not matched to a gene. The CDR3 sequence is 17 residues long.

As for this clonotype: One end of the junction does not line up with germline, which may come from a read error. V gene TRBV12-3 or TRBV12-4 combines with J gene TRBJ2-5; the D gene is possibly TRBD1 (6 bases). The CDR3 is made up of 14 amino acids. The CDR3 DNA reads as TGTGCGGGGGCCGGTGGCCGGGACCAAGAGACCCAGTATTTC. Protein: CAGAGGRDQETQYF.

The chain joins TRBV7-6 to TRBJ2-3; 8 bases agree with TRBD2. The V gene end was trimmed by 1 base and the J gene end by 6 bases; junction bases not matched to a gene: 9. The CDR3 totals 16 residues. CDR1 and CDR2 (germline): SGHVS, FNYEAQ. CDR3 in DNA: TGTGCCAGCAGCTTAGGGGCGGCGGGAGGCTACGATACGCAGTATTTT. Protein: CASSLGAAGGYDTQYF.

The gene calls are TRBV15 and TRBJ2-5; 8 bases match TRBD1. TRBJ2-7 explains the end of the DNA better; the J call may be wrong. This CDR3 region has 15 residues. The germline V gene has CDR1 LNHNV and CDR2 YYDKDF (reference sequence). CDR3 sequence: CATSTRTGKMYEQYF. CDR3 nucleotide sequence: TGTGCCACCAGCACAAGGACAGGGAAGATGTACGAGCAGTACTTC.

This clonotype was picked up many times. The chain recombines TRBV6-1 with TRBJ1-4; D remains ambiguous. This CDR3 has 12 amino acids. V lost 6 bases, J lost 7 bases, and 9 bases lay in between. The V gene's germline CDR1 is MNHNS and CDR2 SASEGT. The CDR3 DNA is TGTGCCAGCAGAGCAAACGGTGAAAAACTGTTTTTT. Encoded protein: CASRANGEKLFF.

The CDR3 spells CASSFPGLEGIYEQYF. CDR3 nucleotide sequence: TGTGCCAGCAGTTTTCCGGGACTTGAGGGGATCTACGAGCAGTACTTC. The rearrangement links TRBV27 to TRBJ2-1, with D possibly being TRBD2 (6 bases). The J call may be wrong; the DNA end is better matched by TRBJ2-7. The CDR3 length is 16 residues. The germline V gene has CDR1 MNHEY and CDR2 SMNVEV (reference sequence).

V and J are TRBV6-1 and TRBJ1-2; 9 bases fit TRBD1. The CDR3 extends over 15 amino acids. Germline CDR1 and CDR2: MNHNS and SASEGT. V was clipped by 7 bases and J by 6 bases; unmatched bases: 12. The CDR3 here is CASTRDRVLGDGYTF. The CDR3 DNA is TGTGCCAGCACCCGGGACAGGGTATTAGGGGATGGCTACACCTTC.

As DNA, the CDR3 is TGCAGTGCTAGCTCCATAGCGGCACCCACAGATACGCAGTATTTT. Translation gives CSASSIAAPTDTQYF. This chain uses TRBV20-1 with TRBJ2-3; a weak D match, TRBD2 (6 bases). Germline V gene lookup returns CDR1 DFQATT and CDR2 SNEGSKA (reference sequence). CDR3 length equals 15 residues. Between the trimmed V and J ends, which lost 3 bases and 2 bases, there was a span of 15 bases.

This sequence joins TRBV10-3 and TRBJ2-3, with D perhaps being TRBD1 or TRBD2 (6 bases each). The DNA end favors TRBJ2-5, so the J call may be wrong. This CDR3 is 14 amino acids long. Germline CDR1 and CDR2: ENHRY and SYGVKD. In nucleotides, the CDR3 is TGTGCGGGCAAGGGGGGCCGTGAGCAAGAGACCCAGTACTTC. Its protein is CAGKGGREQETQYF.

Of note for this clonotype: A read error may account for a junction end that differs from germline. V is TRBV6-5 and J is TRBJ2-4, with a weak D call TRBD2 (5 bases). The CDR3 runs to 15 residues. CDR1 and CDR2 from the germline V gene are MNHEY and SVGAGI. Here the CDR3 reads CASSSGMGAKNTQYF. In DNA form, the CDR3 reads TGTGCCAGCAGTTCGGGGATGGGAGCCAAAAACACTCAGTACTTC.

Written as DNA, the CDR3 is TGTGCCAGCAGCTTAGCCCGAGGGGGACCCTACGAGCAGTACTTC. This gives the protein CASSLARGGPYEQYF. The chain couples TRBV7-8 to TRBJ2-7; weak D call: TRBD1 (6 bases). The CDR3 consists of 15 residues. Per the germline V gene, CDR1 is SGHVS and CDR2 is FQNEAQ. Trimming took 0 bases from V and 2 from J, leaving 11 bases between them.